This T cell receptor beta chain was identified in a study of blood T cell repertoires in COVID-19. As originally analysed: By means of reference gene primer amplification, nucleated cell counts were estimated. The method was immunoSEQ multiplex PCR; TCRdb's version includes in-frame clones alone and lacks a portion of them. The V and J calls and the clone size are those of that table, but D and trimming were determined from the DNA. The sample comprises 50,000 or so clones, 90% of which are singletons, and about 13% rests with the top ten. The germline gives CDR1 LGHDT, CDR2 YNNKEL (reference sequence). V dropped 4 bases and J dropped 8 bases, with 17 bases sitting between them. CDR3 length: 14 residues.

The sequenced sample was peripheral blood. This clonotype originated in a man aged 55 to 70 with active COVID-19. The gene calls are TRBV3-1 (or the pseudogene TRBV3-2) and TRBJ1-2, with D tentatively TRBD1 (6 bases). The CDR3 loop is CASSPGWGLRGYTF. Written as DNA, the CDR3 is TGTGCCAGCAGCCCAGGGTGGGGGCTACGGGGCTACACCTTC.